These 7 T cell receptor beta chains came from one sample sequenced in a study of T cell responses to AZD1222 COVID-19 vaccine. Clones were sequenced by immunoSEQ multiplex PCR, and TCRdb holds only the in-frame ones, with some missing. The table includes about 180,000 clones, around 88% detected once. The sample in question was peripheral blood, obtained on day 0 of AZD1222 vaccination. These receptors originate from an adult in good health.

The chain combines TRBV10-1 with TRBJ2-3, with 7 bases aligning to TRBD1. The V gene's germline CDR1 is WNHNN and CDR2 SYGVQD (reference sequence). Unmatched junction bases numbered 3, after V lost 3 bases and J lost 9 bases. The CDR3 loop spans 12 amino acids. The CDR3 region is CASSDTGDTQYF. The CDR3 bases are TGCGCCAGCAGTGATACAGGGGACACGCAGTATTTT.

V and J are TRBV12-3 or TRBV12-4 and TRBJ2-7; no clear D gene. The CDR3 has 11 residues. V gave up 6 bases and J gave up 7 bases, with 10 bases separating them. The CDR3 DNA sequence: TGTGCCAGCAGCCGGGTAGGGGAGCAGTACTTC. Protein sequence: CASSRVGEQYF.

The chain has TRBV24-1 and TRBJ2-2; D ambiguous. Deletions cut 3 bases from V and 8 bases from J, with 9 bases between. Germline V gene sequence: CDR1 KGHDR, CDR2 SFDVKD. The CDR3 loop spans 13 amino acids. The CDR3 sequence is CATSDPRWGELFF. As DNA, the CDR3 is TGTGCCACCAGTGATCCCCGTTGGGGGGAGCTGTTTTTT.

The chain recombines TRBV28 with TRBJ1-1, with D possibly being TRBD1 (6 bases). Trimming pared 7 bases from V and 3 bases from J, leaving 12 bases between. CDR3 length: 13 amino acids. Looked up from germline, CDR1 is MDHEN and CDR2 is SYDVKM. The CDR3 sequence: CASTYRVDTEAFF. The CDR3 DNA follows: TGTGCCAGCACTTACAGGGTCGACACTGAAGCTTTCTTT.

The CDR3 region is CASSLRRGSYNEQFF. The CDR3 DNA sequence: TGTGCCAGCAGCTTGAGGCGGGGTTCCTACAATGAGCAGTTCTTC. The chain carries TRBV5-5 and TRBJ2-1, with a tentative D call TRBD2 (6 bases). The CDR3 is 15 residues long. The ends were cut back, 1 base at V and 1 base at J, with 9 bases in the middle. Germline loops: CDR1 SGHKS, CDR2 YYEKEE (reference sequence).

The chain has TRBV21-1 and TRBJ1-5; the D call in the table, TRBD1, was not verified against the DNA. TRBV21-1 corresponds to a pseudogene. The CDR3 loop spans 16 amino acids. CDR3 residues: CASSVAGGDRDQPQHF. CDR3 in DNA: TGTGCCAGCAGCGTGGCAGGGGGCGACCGGGATCAGCCCCAGCATTTT.

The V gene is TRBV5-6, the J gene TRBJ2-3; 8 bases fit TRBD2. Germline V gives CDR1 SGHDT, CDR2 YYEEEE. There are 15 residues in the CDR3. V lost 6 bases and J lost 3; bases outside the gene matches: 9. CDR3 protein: CASTRRGAGTDTQYF. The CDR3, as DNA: TGTGCCAGCACCCGGCGGGGGGCTGGAACAGATACGCAGTATTTT.